The T cell receptor (beta chain) under discussion was sequenced for a study of cytomegalovirus exposure and HLA in healthy donors. The study's findings and limits: While the bulk of TCR sequences proved rare, some public TCRs turned up in many donors. Sequences of the TCR beta chain were said to predict the HLA-A and HLA-B alleles of most subjects accurately.

About this clone itself: The antigen remains unidentified.

A multiplex PCR was run with 60 Vbeta primers and 13 Jbeta primers. Libraries were prepared by immunoSEQ multiplex PCR; TCRdb keeps only in-frame clonotypes and omits some of them. This table holds some 100,000 clones, approximately 80% found once. The V end was cut by 2 bases, the J end by 3 bases, with 7 bases between. This CDR3 is 13 amino acids long. CDR1 is MNHEY, CDR2 SVGAGI, per germline. This TCR was sampled from a female donor in good health and CMV-seropositive. J is TRBJ1-1 and V is TRBV6-5; D ambiguous. The specimen was PBMCs. The CDR3 DNA reads as TGTGCCAGCAGTTACGGGCAGGACACTGAAGCTTTCTTT. Its protein is CASSYGQDTEAFF.